This T cell receptor beta chain was identified in a study of control samples from healthy donors and cancer patients. Here immunoSEQ multiplex PCR was the method, and the copy in TCRdb shows in-frame clones only, minus some. Among under 55,000 clones listed, approximately 90% were seen once. This CDR3 comprises 14 residues. Trimming took off 7 bases at V and 7 bases at J, with 17 bases between the two ends. The germline V gene encodes CDR1 LNHDA and CDR2 SQIVND (reference sequence). The source of this sequence is a woman in her thirties or forties with head and neck cancer. The rearrangement links TRBV19 to TRBJ1-5; possible D gene TRBD1, 5 bases. The material sequenced was PBMCs. CDR3 DNA: TGTGCCAGTACCACCAGGGCCGCGGGGCAGCCCCAGCATTTT. It specifies CASTTRAAGQPQHF.